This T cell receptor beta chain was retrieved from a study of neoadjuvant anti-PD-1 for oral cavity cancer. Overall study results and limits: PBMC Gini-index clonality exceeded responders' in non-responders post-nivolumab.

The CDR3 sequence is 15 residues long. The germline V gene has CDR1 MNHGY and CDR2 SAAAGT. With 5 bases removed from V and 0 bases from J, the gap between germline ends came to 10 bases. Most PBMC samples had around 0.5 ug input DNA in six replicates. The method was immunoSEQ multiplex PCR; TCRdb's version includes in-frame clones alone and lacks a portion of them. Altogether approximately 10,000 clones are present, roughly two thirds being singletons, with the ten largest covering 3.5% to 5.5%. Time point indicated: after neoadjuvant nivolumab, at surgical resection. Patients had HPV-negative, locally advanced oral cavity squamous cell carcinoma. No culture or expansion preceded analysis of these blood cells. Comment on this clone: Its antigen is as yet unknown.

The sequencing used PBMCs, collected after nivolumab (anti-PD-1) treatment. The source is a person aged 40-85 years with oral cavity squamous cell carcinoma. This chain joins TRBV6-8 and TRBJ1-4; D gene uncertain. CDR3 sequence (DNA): TGTGCCAGCAGTAGGCCTCCCTCAACTAATGAAAAACTGTTTTTT. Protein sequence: CASSRPPSTNEKLFF.